These 32 T cell receptor beta chains originate from one sample sequenced in a study of post-analysis software for immune sequencing data. Study-wide results and limits: Controls showed lower frequencies than patients for several TRBV segments, and TRBV5-6, TRBV5-1 and TRBV20-1 were among these.

These receptors have no identified antigens. The TCR beta cDNA libraries carried unique molecular identifiers. TCRdb reprocessed the PCR reads via MiXCR and lists one record per CDR3 protein. Of over 250,000 distinct CDR3 sequences in the sample, roughly a third were seen once. Sequenced input: blood. These receptors all come from a girl under 18 with multiple sclerosis.

This clonotype was seen more than once but under ten times. The J gene is TRBJ2-3, the V gene TRBV18, with D possibly TRBD1 on 5 matching bases. The germline CDR1 and CDR2 sequences are KGHSH and LQKENI. The CDR3 runs 15 residues. With 5 bases removed from V and 3 bases from J, the gap between germline ends came to 15 bases. The CDR3 nucleotides read TGTGCCAGCTCAGTGACACCCGCAGGGACAGATACGCAGTATTTT. It encodes CASSVTPAGTDTQYF.

On this clonotype itself: This clone may be a read error of a much larger clone one base away. This chain joins TRBV12-3 or TRBV12-4 and TRBJ2-5, with 14 nucleotides matching TRBD2. The length of the CDR3 is 15 residues. The CDR3 nucleotides read TGTGCCAGCAATCGGGGACTAGCGGGGGCAGAGGCCCAGTACTTC. Translating gives CASNRGLAGAEAQYF.

The chain has TRBV12-3 or TRBV12-4 and TRBJ2-5; 9 nucleotides agree with TRBD1. The CDR3 consists of 16 residues. J lost 7 bases, V lost 4 bases, and 13 bases had no gene match. The CDR3 region is CASSSPSRTGVGTQYF. The CDR3 DNA reads as TGTGCCAGCAGTTCCCCTAGTCGGACAGGGGTCGGGACCCAGTACTTC.

J is TRBJ1-5 and V is TRBV9; D unresolved. The germline V gene has CDR1 SGDLS and CDR2 YYNGEE. Trimming took off 0 bases at V and 0 bases at J, with 4 bases between the two ends. The CDR3 runs to 14 residues. The CDR3 coding sequence is TGTGCCAGCAGCGTAGGTTCTAGCAATCAGCCCCAGCATTTT. Amino acid sequence: CASSVGSSNQPQHF.

This sequence joins TRBV12-3 or TRBV12-4 and TRBJ2-2; tentative D call: TRBD1 (5 bases). This CDR3 region has 15 residues. With 6 bases removed from V and 0 bases from J, the gap between germline ends came to 11 bases. This CDR3 reads CASRTVGANTGELFF. Here the CDR3 DNA reads TGTGCCAGCAGAACCGTAGGGGCGAACACCGGGGAGCTGTTTTTT.

The chain carries TRBV28 and TRBJ2-4; D possibly corresponds to TRBD1 (5 bases). Germline V CDR1 and CDR2: MDHEN, SYDVKM. Trimming removed 6 bases at V and 3 bases at J, with 9 bases between. The CDR3 loop spans 13 amino acids. Here the CDR3 DNA reads TGTGCCAGCAGAGACAGACGCAAAAACATTCAGTACTTC. It specifies CASRDRRKNIQYF.

The chain joins TRBV14 to TRBJ2-7; the D gene is possibly TRBD2 (6 bases). Per germline, CDR1 SGHDN and CDR2 FVKESK. This CDR3 contains 12 residues. V was trimmed by 4 bases and J by 6 bases, leaving 10 bases between them. CDR3 loop: CASSRDWGEQYF. The CDR3 DNA follows: TGTGCCAGCAGCCGGGACTGGGGCGAGCAGTACTTC.

The gene calls are TRBV6-1 and TRBJ2-2; the D gene is possibly TRBD1 (5 bases). V dropped 2 bases and J dropped 6 bases, with 10 bases sitting between them. The V gene's germline CDR1 is MNHNS and CDR2 SASEGT. This CDR3 region has 14 residues. The CDR3 DNA reads as TGTGCCAGCAGTGAACGGACACCACCCGGGGAGCTGTTTTTT. Residues: CASSERTPPGELFF.

This clonotype came up once. At one end, the junction sequence differs from germline, possibly due to a read error. J is TRBJ2-1 and V is TRBV6-2 or TRBV6-3; D ambiguous. Germline V lookup: CDR1 MNHEY, CDR2 SVGEGT. This CDR3 is built from 12 residues. CDR3 sequence reads: CASSSYPNEQFF. The CDR3 nucleotides are TGCGCCAGCAGTTCCTACCCAAATGAGCAGTTCTTC.

This clonotype was counted many times. The J gene is TRBJ2-5, the V gene TRBV20-1; unclear D gene. With 2 bases removed from V and 1 base from J, the gap between germline ends came to 8 bases. Germline assignment: CDR1 DFQATT and CDR2 SNEGSKA (reference sequence). The CDR3 is made up of 13 amino acids. For the CDR3, the DNA is TGCAGTGCTAGACAGGACCCCCAAGAGACCCAGTACTTC. Its protein product is CSARQDPQETQYF.

The chain couples TRBV20-1 to TRBJ2-3; unclear D gene. This CDR3 has 13 amino acids. V was shortened by 4 bases and J by 2 bases, with 10 bases between the two germline ends. Germline values: CDR1 DFQATT, CDR2 SNEGSKA (reference sequence). CDR3 in amino acids: CSAKSAYTDTQYF. In nucleotides, the CDR3 is TGCAGTGCTAAGAGCGCGTACACAGATACGCAGTATTTT.

On this clonotype: Sequence at one end of the junction differs from germline and may be a read error. V usage is TRBV12-3 or TRBV12-4 and J usage is TRBJ2-1, with D perhaps matching TRBD2 (6 bases). The CDR3 consists of 13 residues. The CDR3 bases are TGTGCCAGCGGTTTAGCCAGCGGGTACGAGCAGTTCTTC. This encodes CASGLASGYEQFF.

The V call is TRBV6-4, the J call TRBJ2-7; 9 bases align to TRBD2. Germline trimming cut 8 bases from V and 3 bases from J; bases unmatched to any gene: 5. CDR3 length: 13 residues. CDR1 is MRHNA, CDR2 SNTAGT, per germline. CDR3 sequence: CASGLAGLYEQYF. The CDR3 coding sequence is TGTGCCAGCGGTCTAGCGGGGCTCTACGAGCAGTACTTC.

This clonotype was seen ten or more times. This chain uses TRBV10-3 with TRBJ2-1, with 14 bases matching TRBD2. This CDR3 has 14 residues. After removal of 6 bases from V and 7 bases from J, the junction contained 2 bases not matched to a gene. From germline, CDR1 is ENHRY and CDR2 SYGVKD. The CDR3 protein is CAIRGLAGANEQFF. The DNA for the CDR3 is TGTGCCATCAGGGGACTAGCGGGAGCTAATGAGCAGTTCTTC.

This clonotype was detected only a few times. This sequence joins TRBV18 and TRBJ1-1; TRBD1 is a possible D gene (5 bases). CDR1 and CDR2 from the germline V gene are KGHSH and LQKENI. The CDR3 covers 14 residues. Deletions cut 3 bases from V and 2 bases from J, with 10 bases between. CDR3 sequence: CASSPTETNTEAFF. Here the CDR3 DNA reads TGTGCCAGCTCACCGACAGAGACCAACACTGAAGCTTTCTTT.

This chain uses TRBV19 with TRBJ2-2; 8 bases fit TRBD1. With 4 bases clipped from V and 4 bases from J, the junction kept 2 bases outside the gene matches. CDR1 and CDR2 (germline): LNHDA, SQIVND (reference sequence). There are 14 residues in the CDR3. The CDR3 loop reads CASSNTGGTGELFF. In nucleotides, the CDR3 is TGTGCCAGTAGTAATACAGGGGGCACCGGGGAGCTGTTTTTT. Full variable domain (rest looked up from reference TRBV19 and TRBJ2-2): DGGITQSPKYLFRKEGQNVTLSCEQNLNHDAMYWYRQDPGQGLRLIYYSQIVNDFQKGDIAEGYSVSREKKESFPLTVTSAQKNPTAFYLCASSNTGGTGELFFGEGSRLTVL.

This clonotype has more than one count but fewer than ten. A read error may be the cause here, since a much bigger clone is one base away. The chain carries TRBV29-1 and TRBJ2-7; D is unresolved. This CDR3 has 10 amino acids. V shed 4 bases and J shed 7 bases, with 8 bases lying between them. Germline values: CDR1 SQVTM, CDR2 ANQGSEA. CDR3 protein: CSVGFDEQYF. The CDR3 region has the DNA TGCAGCGTTGGCTTCGATGAGCAGTACTTC.

This clonotype came up many times. The chain uses TRBV15 and TRBJ2-3, with TRBD2 identical over 11 bases. The CDR3 is 16 residues long. CDR1 and CDR2 from the germline V gene are LNHNV and YYDKDF (reference sequence). The junction had 2 bases not matched to a gene; V was cut back by 3 bases and J by 0 bases. CDR3 nucleotide sequence: TGTGCCACCAGCAGCGGACTAGCGGGTAGCACAGATACGCAGTATTTT. Its translation is CATSSGLAGSTDTQYF.

A few counts support this clonotype. The V gene is TRBV7-9, the J gene TRBJ1-4; 9 bases map to TRBD1. Losses at the gene ends were 2 bases for V and 7 bases for J; bases not matched to a gene: 5. This CDR3 has 15 amino acids. The germline V gene has CDR1 SEHNR and CDR2 FQNEAQ (reference sequence). The CDR3 sequence is CASSLYRDRAEKLFF. In nucleotides, the CDR3 is TGTGCCAGCAGCTTATATCGGGACAGGGCTGAAAAACTGTTTTTT.

In the case of this clonotype: It may be a read error: a sequence one base away is much more abundant. This chain uses TRBV7-6 with TRBJ1-4; D ambiguous. Germline CDR1 and CDR2: SGHVS and FNYEAQ. This CDR3 spans 16 amino acids. Between the trimmed V and J ends, which lost 5 bases and 1 base, there was a span of 14 bases. In nucleotides, the CDR3 is TGTGCCAGCAGCACTGAGGTGGAGGGAACTAATGAAAAACTGTTTTTT. Its protein is CASSTEVEGTNEKLFF. The full variable domain, rest sourced from reference TRBV7-6 and TRBJ1-4, is GAGVSQSPRYKVTKRGQDVALRCDPISGHVSLYWYRQALGQGPEFLTYFNYEAQQDKSGLPNDRFSAERPEGSISTLTIQRTEQRDSAMYRCASSTEVEGTNEKLFFGSGTQLSVL.

This chain links TRBV3-1 with TRBJ2-1; TRBD2 aligns across 7 bases. The CDR3 sequence is 15 residues long. Germline V gene data show CDR1 as LGHDT and CDR2 as YNNKEL (reference sequence). V lost 4 bases and J lost 0; bases outside the gene matches: 3. The DNA for the CDR3 is TGTGCCAGCAGCCCCGGACTAGTCTCCTACAATGAGCAGTTCTTC. Translated: CASSPGLVSYNEQFF.

This clonotype was seen ten or more times. The chain joins TRBV5-1 to TRBJ1-1; D unresolved. In germline, CDR1 is SGHRS, CDR2 YFSETQ. V was pared by 3 bases and J by 1 base, with 7 bases between. The CDR3 has 13 residues. The CDR3 DNA reads TGCGCCAGCAGCTGGGTCAAGAACACTGAAGCTTTCTTT. Amino acid sequence: CASSWVKNTEAFF.

This clonotype turned up a few times. The V and J genes are TRBV11-3 and TRBJ2-1; TRBD2 aligns across 11 bases. The CDR3 is 15 amino acids. V lost 3 bases, J lost 3 bases, and 1 base stayed unmatched. CDR1 and CDR2 (germline): SGHNT, YENEEA. As DNA, the CDR3 is TGTGCCAGCAGCTTGACTAGCGGGATCTACAATGAGCAGTTCTTC. Translating gives CASSLTSGIYNEQFF.

The rearrangement links TRBV20-1 to TRBJ2-4; D perhaps matches TRBD1 (5 bases). Judging by the DNA end, TRBJ2-7 fits better; the J call may be wrong. CDR1 is DFQATT and CDR2 is SNEGSKA in the germline V gene (reference sequence). The CDR3 extends over 12 amino acids. CDR3: CSARQGVDEQYF. The CDR3 nucleotides read TGCAGTGCTAGGCAGGGTGTGGACGAGCAGTACTTC.

This sequence joins TRBV3-1 and TRBJ2-7; D perhaps matches TRBD2 (5 bases). Germline-derived CDR1 and CDR2 are LGHDT and YNNKEL (reference sequence). Trimming took 6 bases from V and 12 from J, leaving 18 bases between them. The CDR3 covers 12 residues. The CDR3 DNA sequence: TGTGCCAGCAGTCTAAGCGGAGCCCATCTGTACTTC. It yields the protein CASSLSGAHLYF.

The J gene is TRBJ2-1, the V gene TRBV10-3; 11 nucleotides agree with TRBD2. The end of the DNA aligns better with TRBJ2-7, so the J call may be wrong. The CDR3 contains 15 residues. Germline V gene data show CDR1 as ENHRY and CDR2 as SYGVKD. For the CDR3, the DNA is TGTGCCATCAGTTCGGGACTAGCGGACTACAATGAGCAGTACTTC. This sequence encodes CAISSGLADYNEQYF.

This clonotype was counted between two and nine times. The chain links TRBV4-1 to TRBJ2-3; a weak D match, TRBD1 (8 bases). The germline V gene encodes CDR1 MGHRA and CDR2 YSYEKL. CDR3 length: 16 residues. With 3 bases removed from V and 5 bases from J, the gap between germline ends came to 18 bases. CDR3 in amino acids: CASSQGGTGRGDTQYF. In DNA form, the CDR3 reads TGCGCCAGCAGCCAGGGAGGGACAGGCCGAGGAGATACGCAGTATTTT.

This clonotype was seen a few times. The chain uses TRBV25-1 and TRBJ1-6, with TRBD1 matching 8 bases. Germline V lookup: CDR1 MGHDK, CDR2 SYGVNS. V lost 4 bases and J lost 5; bases outside the gene matches: 4. The CDR3 length is 15 residues. The CDR3 DNA follows: TGTGCCAGCAGTGGTTGGACAGGGAATAATTCACCCCTCCACTTT. Its protein product is CASSGWTGNNSPLHF.

This clonotype was found many times. CDR3 sequence: CATSRDRGYNEQFF. CDR3 in DNA: TGTGCCACCAGCAGGGACAGGGGGTACAATGAGCAGTTCTTC. The rearrangement uses TRBV15 and TRBJ2-1; 10 bases line up with TRBD1. Germline CDR1 is LNHNV and CDR2 is YYDKDF (reference sequence). The CDR3 is made up of 14 amino acids. The V and J ends lost 3 bases and 4 bases, in that order; junction bases with no gene match: 0.

The chain is built from TRBV27 and TRBJ1-5; the D is unclear. The CDR3 spans 14 residues. The V end lost 6 bases, the J end lost 2 bases, and 11 bases lay between the germline ends. CDR1 and CDR2 (germline): MNHEY, SMNVEV (reference sequence). This chain's CDR3 is CASSSGRGNQPQHF. CDR3 nucleotides: TGTGCCAGCAGCTCTGGACGGGGCAATCAGCCCCAGCATTTT.

The CDR3 here is CSARDLSSGGADTQYF. CDR3 DNA: TGCAGTGCTAGAGATCTATCTAGCGGGGGGGCAGATACGCAGTATTTT. The chain joins TRBV20-1 to TRBJ2-3, with 12 bases matching TRBD2. Germline V gene data show CDR1 as DFQATT and CDR2 as SNEGSKA (reference sequence). With V trimmed by 0 bases and J by 4 bases, 5 bases remained unmatched. This CDR3 is built from 16 residues.

At least ten counts were recorded for this clonotype. This sequence joins TRBV12-3 or TRBV12-4 and TRBJ1-6; maybe TRBD1 (6 bases). The V gene lost 3 bases and the J gene lost 5 bases, with 11 bases spanning the gap. The CDR3 totals 15 residues. This chain's CDR3 is CASSFVTGNNSPLHF. The CDR3 DNA sequence: TGTGCCAGCAGTTTTGTCACAGGGAATAATTCACCCCTCCACTTT.